This TCR beta chain was identified in a study of cytomegalovirus exposure and HLA in healthy donors. A multiplex PCR was run with 60 Vbeta primers and 13 Jbeta primers. Clones were read by immunoSEQ multiplex PCR, and TCRdb kept only the in-frame ones, dropping some. The table has over 150,000 clones, roughly 80% seen once; the top ten hold less than 5.5%. The CDR3 totals 14 residues. V shed 5 bases and J 6 bases; nucleotides not matched to a gene: 6. Germline-derived CDR1 and CDR2 are SSHAT and FNYEAQ (reference sequence). The chain uses TRBV7-7 and TRBJ2-7; 11 bases agree with TRBD2. The receptor's source is a male donor in good health and CMV-seronegative. The material sequenced was PBMCs. CDR3 residues: CASSLGLAGGEQYF. The CDR3 DNA follows: TGTGCCAGCAGCCTCGGGCTAGCGGGAGGCGAGCAGTACTTC.